The 2 T cell receptor beta chains presented below share a single source sample, sequenced in a study of shared clonotypes between healthy human individuals. Generated by immunoSEQ multiplex PCR, the TCRdb table keeps only in-frame clones and is missing some. The sample shows millions of clones, approximately 95% of them seen only once. The sequenced sample was naive CD4+ T cells from PBMCs. Stated subset: CD45RA+ positively selected. The receptors originated from a man aged 18 to 30 in good health. Some clones in this sample may be carry-over from other donors' samples.

This chain links TRBV29-1 with TRBJ1-2; D gene ambiguous. The V gene's germline CDR1 is SQVTM and CDR2 ANQGSEA. The CDR3 has 13 amino acids. V was shortened by 5 bases and J by 2 bases, with 12 bases between the two germline ends. The CDR3 loop is CSVPNTSNYGYTF. The CDR3 DNA sequence: TGCAGCGTTCCCAACACATCCAACTATGGCTACACCTTC. Complete variable domain (other parts from reference TRBV29-1 and TRBJ1-2): SAVISQKPSRDICQRGTSLTIQCQVDSQVTMMFWYRQQPGQSLTLIATANQGSEATYESGFVIDKFPISRPNLTFSTLTVSNMSPEDSSIYLCSVPNTSNYGYTFGSGTRLTVV.

The gene calls are TRBV5-1 and TRBJ2-3; a weak D match, TRBD2 (6 bases). V lost 3 bases and J lost 5, with 16 bases in between. Germline assignment: CDR1 SGHRS and CDR2 YFSETQ. The CDR3 totals 15 residues. As DNA, the CDR3 is TGCGCCAGCAGCTCGTCTGCTTCGCGGGGAGATACGCAGTATTTT. Translating it yields CASSSSASRGDTQYF.